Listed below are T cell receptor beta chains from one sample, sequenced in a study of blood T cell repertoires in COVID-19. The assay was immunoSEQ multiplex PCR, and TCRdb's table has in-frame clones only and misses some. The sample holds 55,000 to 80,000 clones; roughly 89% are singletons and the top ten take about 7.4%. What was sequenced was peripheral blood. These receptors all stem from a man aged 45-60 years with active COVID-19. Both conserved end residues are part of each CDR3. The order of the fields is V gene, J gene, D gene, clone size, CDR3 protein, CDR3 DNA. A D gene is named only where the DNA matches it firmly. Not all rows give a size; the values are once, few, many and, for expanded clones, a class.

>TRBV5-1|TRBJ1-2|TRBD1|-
CASRDRGIFDGYTF
TGCGCCAGCCGGGACAGGGGAATTTTTGATGGCTACACCTTC
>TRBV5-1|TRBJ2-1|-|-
CASSGRTVSSYNEQFF
TGCGCCAGCAGCGGTCGGACAGTATCCTCCTACAATGAGCAGTTCTTC
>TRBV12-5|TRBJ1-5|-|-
CASGPRTATYSNQPQHF
TGTGCTAGTGGTCCCAGGACAGCTACTTATAGCAATCAGCCCCAGCATTTT
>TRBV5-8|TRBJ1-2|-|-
CASSPWADQLVGYTF
TGTGCCAGCAGCCCGTGGGCAGACCAGCTCGTTGGCTACACCTTC
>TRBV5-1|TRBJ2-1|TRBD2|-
CASSLGLAGENEQFF
TGCGCCAGCAGCTTGGGACTAGCGGGGGAGAATGAGCAGTTCTTC
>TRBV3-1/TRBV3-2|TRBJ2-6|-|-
CASSHGYKQASGANVLTF
TGTGCCAGCAGCCATGGGTATAAACAGGCCTCTGGGGCCAACGTCCTGACTTTC
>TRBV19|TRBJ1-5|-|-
CASSLLQAPGNQPQHF
TGTGCCAGTAGTCTTCTACAGGCCCCCGGCAATCAGCCCCAGCATTTT
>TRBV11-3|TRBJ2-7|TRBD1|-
CASSARTGYEQYF
TGTGCCAGCAGCGCCCGGACAGGGTACGAGCAGTACTTC
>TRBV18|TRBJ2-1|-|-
CASSQPGLNNNEQFF
TGTGCCAGCTCACAACCGGGCCTGAACAACAATGAGCAGTTCTTC
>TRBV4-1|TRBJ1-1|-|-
CASSPLRLRLTMNTEAFF
TGCGCCAGCAGCCCCCTCCGGTTGAGGCTTACCATGAACACTGAAGCTTTCTTT
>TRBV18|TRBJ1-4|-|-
CASSPRRANEKLFF
TGTGCCAGCTCACCACGGCGGGCTAATGAAAAACTGTTTTTT
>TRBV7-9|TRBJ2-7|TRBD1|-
CASSSDRVPPYEQYF
TGTGCCAGCAGCTCGGACAGGGTTCCTCCCTACGAGCAGTACTTC
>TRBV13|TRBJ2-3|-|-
CASSPVVIPLSEYRGSTDTQYF
TGTGCCAGCAGCCCCGTAGTCATTCCCCTATCTGAGTATAGGGGGAGCACAGATACGCAGTATTTT
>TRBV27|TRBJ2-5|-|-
CASSIAGWETQYF
TGTGCCAGCAGTATTGCAGGGTGGGAGACCCAGTACTTC
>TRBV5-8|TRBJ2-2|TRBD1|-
CASSFDRVGGELFF
TGTGCCAGCAGCTTCGACAGGGTAGGCGGGGAGCTGTTTTTT
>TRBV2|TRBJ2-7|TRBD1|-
CASRPRTGVFEQYF
TGTGCCAGCAGACCACGGACAGGGGTCTTCGAGCAGTACTTC
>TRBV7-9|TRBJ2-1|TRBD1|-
CASSGDRGLYNEQFF
TGTGCCAGCAGCGGAGACAGGGGGCTATACAATGAGCAGTTCTTC
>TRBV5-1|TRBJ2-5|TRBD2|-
CASSLAGTSGETQYF
TGCGCCAGCAGCTTGGCCGGGACTAGCGGGGAGACCCAGTACTTC
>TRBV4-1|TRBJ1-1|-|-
CASSPQGGVTEAFF
TGCGCCAGCAGCCCCCAGGGAGGGGTCACTGAAGCTTTCTTT
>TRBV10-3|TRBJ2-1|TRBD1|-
CAISESIGTDSYNEQFF
TGTGCCATCAGTGAGTCTATCGGGACAGACTCCTACAATGAGCAGTTCTTC
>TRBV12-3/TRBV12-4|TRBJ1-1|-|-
CAARQVARTEAFF
TGTGCCGCACGACAGGTAGCGCGGACTGAAGCTTTCTTT
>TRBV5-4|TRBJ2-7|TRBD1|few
CASSLGTGTEQYF
TGTGCCAGCAGCTTGGGGACAGGGACAGAGCAGTACTTC
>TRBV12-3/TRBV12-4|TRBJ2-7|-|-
CASSLQVSYEQYF
TGTGCCAGCAGTTTACAGGTATCCTACGAGCAGTACTTC
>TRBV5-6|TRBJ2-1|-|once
CASSLGEGFLPRFF
TGTGCCAGCAGCTTGGGAGAGGGATTTCTCCCGCGGTTCTTC